The 25 T cell receptor beta chains reported below all come from one sample, sequenced in a study of identical twins listed by TCRdb under 2016. Receptors were amplified or captured by 5' RACE. Sequencing was performed on an Illumina HiSeq 2000. The raw public reads went through TCRdb reprocessing: fastp at Q25, MiXCR clone calling, in-frame beta chains kept. Every distinct CDR3 protein forms one entry, paired with its most common genes and DNA. In this sample the table shows nearly 900,000 distinct CDR3 sequences, around an eighth of which occur a single time. The ten top clones hold around 1.6% of the sample. These data were likewise used in another study, on yellow fever vaccine responses in identical twins.

The specimen was PBMCs. Every receptor here comes from a young woman in good health.

This clonotype has more than one count but fewer than ten. The chain employs TRBV7-9 and TRBJ2-3; no reliable D call. The ends were cut back, 0 bases at V and 7 bases at J, with 14 bases in the middle. Germline V gene lookup returns CDR1 SEHNR and CDR2 FQNEAQ (reference sequence). The CDR3 length is 15 residues. The CDR3 loop is CASSLAGQSLNTQYF. The CDR3 DNA reads TGTGCCAGCAGCTTAGCTGGGCAGTCCCTGAATACGCAGTATTTT.

This clonotype was detected a few times. The chain couples TRBV6-1 to TRBJ2-2, with 9 positions matching TRBD1. V gave up 7 bases and J gave up 5 bases; unmatched junction bases: 5. CDR3 length: 14 residues. Germline values: CDR1 MNHNS, CDR2 SASEGT. CDR3 sequence (DNA): TGTGCCAGCACCACAGGGGGCGAAACCGGGGAGCTGTTTTTT. Translating gives CASTTGGETGELFF.

This clonotype has only a few counts. J is TRBJ2-5 and V is TRBV7-9; D tentatively fits TRBD1 or TRBD2 (5 bases each). Germline loops: CDR1 SEHNR, CDR2 FQNEAQ (reference sequence). CDR3 length: 15 amino acids. Trimming removed 4 bases at V and 3 bases at J, with 15 bases between. CDR3 nucleotides: TGTGCCAGCAGCTCCGACCCGGGACCAAAAGAGACCCAGTACTTC. This translates into CASSSDPGPKETQYF.

The chain combines TRBV11-2 with TRBJ1-1; D remains ambiguous. Germline loops: CDR1 SGHAT, CDR2 FQNNGV. The length of the CDR3 is 14 residues. Between the trimmed V and J ends, which lost 5 bases and 6 bases, there was a span of 16 bases. The CDR3 nucleotides read TGTGCCAGCAGCCCTGCGATAAGTAGGGCTGAAGCTTTCTTT. It yields the protein CASSPAISRAEAFF.

The V and J genes are TRBV29-1 and TRBJ2-7; D is possibly TRBD1 (6 bases). The CDR3 contains 13 residues. CDR1 is SQVTM and CDR2 is ANQGSEA in the germline V gene. Trimming removed 6 bases at V and 8 bases at J, with 20 bases between. The CDR3 protein is CSVVGQNPSKQYF. The CDR3 bases are TGCAGCGTGGTAGGACAGAATCCATCTAAGCAGTACTTC.

This clonotype was seen more than once but under ten times. The chain joins TRBV15 to TRBJ2-2, with TRBD1 matching 8 bases. The CDR3 consists of 16 residues. CDR1 and CDR2 from the germline V gene are LNHNV and YYDKDF (reference sequence). The junction had 1 base not matched to a gene; V was cut back by 1 base and J by 0 bases. The CDR3 here is CATSRARGPNTGELFF. The CDR3 DNA is TGTGCCACCAGCAGAGCCAGGGGGCCGAACACCGGGGAGCTGTTTTTT.

The rearrangement joins TRBV5-1 to TRBJ2-7; perhaps TRBD1 as D (7 bases). The germline V gene encodes CDR1 SGHRS and CDR2 YFSETQ. The CDR3 length is 13 residues. V was trimmed by 2 bases and J by 3 bases, leaving 9 bases between them. The CDR3 loop reads CASSFQGGYEQYF. The CDR3 DNA reads as TGCGCCAGCAGCTTTCAGGGGGGCTACGAGCAGTACTTC.

The chain combines TRBV6-4 with TRBJ1-6, with unresolved D. Trimming pared 0 bases from V and 13 bases from J, leaving 10 bases between. This CDR3 is built from 13 residues. CDR1 and CDR2 from the germline V gene are MRHNA and SNTAGT. DNA for the CDR3: TGTGCCAGCAGTGACTCTGGCCGCGGGCCCCTCCACTTT. It specifies CASSDSGRGPLHF.

This clonotype was seen more than once but under ten times. This chain uses TRBV5-1 with TRBJ2-1; a possible D gene is TRBD1 (6 bases). Germline V gene data show CDR1 as SGHRS and CDR2 as YFSETQ. This CDR3 has 12 residues. The V gene lost 3 bases and the J gene lost 10 bases, with 11 bases spanning the gap. CDR3 loop: CASSWTDREQFF. The CDR3 nucleotides read TGCGCCAGCAGCTGGACTGACAGGGAGCAGTTCTTC.

This clonotype has just a few counts. This sequence joins TRBV11-2 and TRBJ2-1; either TRBD1 or TRBD2 may fit D (5 bases each). Per germline, CDR1 SGHAT and CDR2 FQNNGV. V was clipped by 1 base and J by 8 bases, with 15 bases between them. The length of the CDR3 is 15 residues. In nucleotides, the CDR3 is TGTGCCAGCAGCTTAGCCGGGACCGAGTACCATGAGCAGTTCTTC. Amino acids: CASSLAGTEYHEQFF. Together with reference TRBV11-2 and TRBJ2-1, the CDR3 gives the full variable domain: EAGVAQSPRYKIIEKRQSVAFWCNPISGHATLYWYQQILGQGPKLLIQFQNNGVVDDSQLPKDRFSAERLKGVDSTLKIQPAKLEDSAVYLCASSLAGTEYHEQFFGPGTRLTVL.

This clonotype has ten or more counts. The chain links TRBV27 to TRBJ2-5; the D gene is possibly TRBD2 (5 bases). Per germline, CDR1 MNHEY and CDR2 SMNVEV (reference sequence). The CDR3 contains 14 residues. Trimming removed 6 bases from V and 4 bases from J, with 15 bases in between. DNA of the CDR3: TGTGCCAGCAGCTCAGGAGGTCGACGAGAGACCCAGTACTTC. Encoded protein: CASSSGGRRETQYF.

The chain recombines TRBV27 with TRBJ2-5; D could derive from TRBD1 or TRBD2 (5 bases each). The CDR3 spans 13 residues. Trimming removed 8 bases at V and 5 bases at J, with 15 bases between. Germline-derived CDR1 and CDR2 are MNHEY and SMNVEV (reference sequence). CDR3 in amino acids: CASRKGRAETQYF. As DNA, the CDR3 is TGTGCCAGCCGAAAGGGGCGGGCTGAGACCCAGTACTTC.

The table lists this clonotype with many counts. The rearrangement uses TRBV2 and TRBJ2-2; D might be TRBD1 (5 bases). CDR3 length: 13 residues. With 2 bases removed from V and 6 bases from J, the gap between germline ends came to 7 bases. Germline CDR1 SNHLY, CDR2 FYNNEI. CDR3 sequence (DNA): TGTGCCAGCAGTGAACAGGGCTCCGGGGAGCTGTTTTTT. This codes for CASSEQGSGELFF.

In its sample, this clonotype was seen a few times. V gene TRBV21-1 combines with J gene TRBJ2-7; the DNA was not compared with TRBD1, the D call given in the table. TRBV21-1 is an annotated pseudogene. This CDR3 has 15 amino acids. The CDR3 DNA is TGTGCCAGCATCCAGCAGGGGGCTAGCTCCTACGAGCAGTACGTC. It encodes CASIQQGASSYEQYV.

The chain carries TRBV24-1 and TRBJ2-7; the D call may be TRBD1 or TRBD2 (5 bases each). Trimming pared 1 base from V and 9 bases from J, leaving 12 bases between. This CDR3 contains 13 residues. Germline assignment: CDR1 KGHDR and CDR2 SFDVKD. CDR3 region: CATSDFGAGGQYF. The CDR3 region has the DNA TGTGCCACCAGTGATTTCGGGGCAGGCGGGCAGTACTTC.

There are a few counts of this clonotype. V usage is TRBV11-2 and J usage is TRBJ1-2; 10 bases are a match to TRBD1. The CDR3 covers 13 residues. Per the germline V gene, CDR1 is SGHAT and CDR2 is FQNNGV. V lost 4 bases and J lost 9; bases outside the gene matches: 5. The CDR3 reads CASSWTGGDSYTF. The DNA of the CDR3 is TGTGCCAGCAGCTGGACAGGGGGAGATAGCTACACCTTC.

The genes are TRBV6-5 and TRBJ2-5; the D is unclear. Germline-derived CDR1 and CDR2 are MNHEY and SVGAGI. The V gene lost 3 bases and the J gene lost 5 bases, with 13 bases spanning the gap. The CDR3 extends over 14 amino acids. The CDR3 protein is CASSYRQKGETQYF. CDR3 DNA: TGTGCCAGCAGTTATCGCCAAAAAGGGGAGACCCAGTACTTC.

This clonotype was seen repeatedly, ten times or more. This sequence joins TRBV6-2 or TRBV6-3 and TRBJ2-7; 7 bases agree with TRBD1. The CDR3 is 14 amino acids. The V segment lost 5 bases and the J segment 1 base; nucleotides outside the gene matches: 5. CDR1 is MNHEY, CDR2 SVGEGT, per germline. CDR3 sequence (DNA): TGTGCCAGCAGTAACCGACAGGGTTCCTACGAGCAGTACTTC. This encodes CASSNRQGSYEQYF.

This clonotype was recorded a few times. Written as DNA, the CDR3 is TGCGCCAGCAGCCAAGGAGGGGGAGGCTCCTACGAGCAGTACGTC. As protein: CASSQGGGGSYEQYV. The chain links TRBV4-1 to TRBJ2-7; D possibly uses TRBD1 or TRBD2 (6 bases each). V lost 1 base to trimming and J lost 0 bases, with 10 bases between them. This CDR3 has 15 amino acids. Germline-derived CDR1 and CDR2 are MGHRA and YSYEKL.

This clonotype has only a few counts. This sequence joins TRBV5-1 and TRBJ1-2, with D maybe TRBD1 (5 bases). V was pared by 1 base and J by 14 bases, with 24 bases between. Germline CDR1 is SGHRS and CDR2 is YFSETQ. The CDR3 runs 15 residues. This CDR3 is CASSLRRGSGVEWTF. CDR3 nucleotides: TGCGCCAGCAGCTTGAGAAGGGGCTCGGGCGTCGAATGGACCTTC.

This chain joins TRBV3-1 and TRBJ1-6; D is unresolved. Germline-derived CDR1 and CDR2 are LGHDT and YNNKEL (reference sequence). There are 16 residues in the CDR3. The V end lost 2 bases, the J end lost 10 bases, and 18 bases lay between the germline ends. CDR3 loop: CASSQYFDGIRSPLHF. The CDR3 DNA reads as TGTGCCAGCAGCCAATATTTCGACGGCATAAGATCACCCCTCCACTTT.

This clonotype came up a few times. The chain recombines TRBV11-2 with TRBJ2-5; 8 bases align to TRBD1. The CDR3 sequence is 13 residues long. Germline CDR1 and CDR2: SGHAT and FQNNGV. Losses at the gene ends were 7 bases for V and 7 bases for J; bases not matched to a gene: 8. The CDR3 coding sequence is TGTGCCAGCACCCCAGGACAGGGTGGGACCCAGTACTTC. Translating gives CASTPGQGGTQYF.

This clonotype occurred many times. V gene TRBV12-3 or TRBV12-4 combines with J gene TRBJ2-3; TRBD2 agrees at 8 bases. The length of the CDR3 is 16 residues. V shed 4 bases, J shed 3 bases, and the junction held 9 bases outside the gene matches. CDR3 amino acids: CASSSSSGSPTDTQYF. The CDR3 DNA follows: TGTGCCAGCAGTTCTAGCAGCGGGAGCCCAACAGATACGCAGTATTTT.

This clonotype was picked up many times. V and J are TRBV6-1 and TRBJ2-3; 12 bases align to TRBD2. From germline, CDR1 is MNHNS and CDR2 SASEGT. V was pared by 6 bases and J by 4 bases, with 5 bases of the junction left unmatched. The CDR3 is 15 amino acids. This CDR3 is CASSPGLAGSDTQYF. The CDR3 DNA follows: TGTGCCAGCAGCCCGGGACTAGCGGGTTCAGATACGCAGTATTTT.

This clonotype was seen a few times. This chain links TRBV29-1 with TRBJ2-1, with D unclear. CDR1 and CDR2 (germline): SQVTM, ANQGSEA. V lost 6 bases and J 0 bases, leaving 12 bases between the germline ends. The CDR3 spans 14 residues. The CDR3 spells CSVYAGSSYNEQFF. The CDR3 DNA reads as TGCAGCGTGTATGCCGGTTCCTCCTACAATGAGCAGTTCTTC.